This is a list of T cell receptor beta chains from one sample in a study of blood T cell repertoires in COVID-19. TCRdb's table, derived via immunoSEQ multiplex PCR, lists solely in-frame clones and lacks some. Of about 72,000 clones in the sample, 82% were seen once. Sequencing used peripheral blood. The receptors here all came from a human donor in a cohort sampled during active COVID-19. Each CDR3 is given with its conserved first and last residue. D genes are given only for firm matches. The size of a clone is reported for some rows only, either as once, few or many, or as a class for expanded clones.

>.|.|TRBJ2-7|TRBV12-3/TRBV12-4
CASSPSGYEQYF
TGTGCCAGCAGCCCTTCGGGCTACGAGCAGTACTTC
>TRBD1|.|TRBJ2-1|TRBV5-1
CASSPSAGGSQIEQFF
TGCGCCAGCAGCCCCTCCGCAGGGGGCTCCCAGATTGAGCAGTTCTTC
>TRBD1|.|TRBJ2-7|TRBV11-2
CASSPGTVSYEQYF
TGTGCCAGCAGCCCTGGGACAGTCTCCTACGAGCAGTACTTC
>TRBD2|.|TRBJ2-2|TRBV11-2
CASSYRLAGNTGELFF
TGTGCCAGCAGCTATCGACTAGCGGGGAACACCGGGGAGCTGTTTTTT
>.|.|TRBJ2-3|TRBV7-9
CASSLSRTQYF
TGTGCCAGCAGCTTATCCCGTACGCAGTATTTT
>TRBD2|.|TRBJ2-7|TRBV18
CASSLALAGGTYEQYF
TGTGCCAGCTCACTGGCCCTAGCGGGGGGTACGTACGAGCAGTACTTC
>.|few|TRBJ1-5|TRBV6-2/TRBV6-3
CASSYSSVQPQHF
TGTGCCAGCAGTTACTCTTCGGTTCAGCCCCAGCATTTT
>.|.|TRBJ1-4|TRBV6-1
CASSDYLQGTNEKLFF
TGTGCCAGCAGTGATTATCTACAGGGAACTAATGAAAAACTGTTTTTT
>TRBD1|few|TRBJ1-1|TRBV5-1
CASSFKTGELNTEAFF
TGCGCCAGCAGCTTTAAGACAGGGGAATTGAACACTGAAGCTTTCTTT
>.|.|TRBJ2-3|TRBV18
CASSLETRGTQYF
TGTGCCAGCTCACTGGAAACCCGGGGTACGCAGTATTTT
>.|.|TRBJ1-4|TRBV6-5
CASTDGRGNEKLFF
TGTGCCAGCACAGATGGGAGGGGGAATGAAAAACTGTTTTTT
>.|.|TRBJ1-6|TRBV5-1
CASSPILSGDSPLHF
TGCGCCAGCAGCCCTATTCTTTCGGGAGACTCACCCCTCCACTTT
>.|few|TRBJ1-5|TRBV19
CASCRAPESNQPQHF
TGTGCCAGTTGCAGGGCTCCTGAAAGCAATCAGCCCCAGCATTTT
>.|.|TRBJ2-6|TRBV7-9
CASSLAGSGANVLTF
TGTGCCAGCAGCTTGGCGGGCTCTGGGGCCAACGTCCTGACTTTC
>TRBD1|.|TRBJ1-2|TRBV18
CASSLGQGDGYTF
TGTGCCAGCTCACTGGGACAGGGCGATGGCTACACCTTT
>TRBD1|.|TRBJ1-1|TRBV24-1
CAIPRTGAMNTEAFF
TGTGCGATACCGAGGACAGGGGCCATGAACACTGAAGCTTTCTTT
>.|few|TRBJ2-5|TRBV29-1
CSVLGQFQETQYF
TGCAGCGTTCTAGGACAGTTCCAAGAGACCCAGTACTTC
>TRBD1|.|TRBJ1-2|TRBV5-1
CASSLEGAYGYTF
TGCGCCAGCAGCTTGGAGGGGGCCTACGGCTACACCTTC